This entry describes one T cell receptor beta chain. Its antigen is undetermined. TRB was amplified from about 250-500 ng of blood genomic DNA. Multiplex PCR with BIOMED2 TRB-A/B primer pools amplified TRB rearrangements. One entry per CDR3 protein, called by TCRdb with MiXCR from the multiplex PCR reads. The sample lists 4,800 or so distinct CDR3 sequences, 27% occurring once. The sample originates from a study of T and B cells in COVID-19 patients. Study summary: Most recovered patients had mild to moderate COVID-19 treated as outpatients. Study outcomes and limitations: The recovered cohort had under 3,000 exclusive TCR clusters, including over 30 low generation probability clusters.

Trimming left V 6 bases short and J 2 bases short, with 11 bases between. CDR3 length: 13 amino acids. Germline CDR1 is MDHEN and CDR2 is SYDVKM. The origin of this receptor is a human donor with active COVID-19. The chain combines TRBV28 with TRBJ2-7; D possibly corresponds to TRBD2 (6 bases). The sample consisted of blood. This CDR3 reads CASRRGATYEQYF. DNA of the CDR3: TGTGCCAGCAGGCGCGGGGCTACCTACGAGCAGTACTTC. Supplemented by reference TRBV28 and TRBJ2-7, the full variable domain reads DVKVTQSSRYLVKRTGEKVFLECVQDMDHENMFWYRQDPGLGLRLIYFSYDVKMKEKGDIPEGYSVSREKKERFSLILESASTNQTSMYLCASRRGATYEQYFGPGTRLTVT.